This TCR beta chain was sequenced for a study of cytomegalovirus exposure and HLA in healthy donors. A remark on this clone: Its target is unknown.

Trimming stripped 6 bases from V and 8 bases from J, with 16 bases between. Germline lookup yields CDR1 SQVTM and CDR2 ANQGSEA. The CDR3 spans 12 residues. Overall study findings and caveats: Indistinguishable V segments, including TRBV6-2 and TRBV6-3, were excluded. Reports state that TCR beta sequences accurately predicted most subjects' HLA-A and HLA-B alleles. Across donors, sequencing depth was assumed by presence/absence analyses to be roughly uniform. Fewer N-insertions (relative to the 666-donor mean) were reportedly seen in an Asian-associated ancestry cluster in a later analysis.

PCR used 60 Vbeta primers and 13 Jbeta primers. Generated by immunoSEQ multiplex PCR, the TCRdb table keeps only in-frame clones and is missing some. The sample has roughly 160,000 clones, roughly 80% seen once; the top ten hold approximately 7%. The J gene is TRBJ1-2, the V gene TRBV29-1; D ambiguous. Material: PBMCs. This receptor was taken from a woman aged 25 to 39 in good health and CMV-seropositive. The CDR3 here is CSVAPQVGGYTF. CDR3 coding DNA: TGCAGCGTCGCCCCCCAGGTCGGCGGCTACACCTTC. The full variable domain, completed using reference TRBV29-1 and TRBJ1-2, is SAVISQKPSRDICQRGTSLTIQCQVDSQVTMMFWYRQQPGQSLTLIATANQGSEATYESGFVIDKFPISRPNLTFSTLTVSNMSPEDSSIYLCSVAPQVGGYTFGSGTRLTVV.